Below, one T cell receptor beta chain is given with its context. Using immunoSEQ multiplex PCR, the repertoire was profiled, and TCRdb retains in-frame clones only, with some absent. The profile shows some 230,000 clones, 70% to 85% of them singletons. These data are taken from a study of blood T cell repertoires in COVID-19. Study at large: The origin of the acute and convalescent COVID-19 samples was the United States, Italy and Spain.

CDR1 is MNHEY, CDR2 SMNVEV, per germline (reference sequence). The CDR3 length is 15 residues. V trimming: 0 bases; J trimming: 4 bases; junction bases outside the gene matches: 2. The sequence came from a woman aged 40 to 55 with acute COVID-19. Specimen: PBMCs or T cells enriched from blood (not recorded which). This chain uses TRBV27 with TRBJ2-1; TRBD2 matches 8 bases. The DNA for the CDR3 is TGTGCCAGCAGTTTATCTAGCGGGGTTTACAATGAGCAGTTCTTC. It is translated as CASSLSSGVYNEQFF.